The 26 T cell receptor beta chains below come from one sample, sequenced in a study of blood T cells in healthy people across ages. The use of a sample-barcoded 5' primer and a J-beta primer mix characterized a second PCR of roughly 6 to 12 cycles. TCRdb reprocessed the 5' RACE reads via MiXCR and lists one record per CDR3 protein. The repertoire includes 780,000 or so distinct CDR3 sequences, 45% to 70% of them detected once, and roughly 24% sits in the top ten. The sample was blood. These receptors were obtained from a man in his forties in good health.

Points on this clonotype: One junction end disagrees with the germline gene, perhaps due to a read error. The chain is built from TRBV20-1 and TRBJ1-2, with D perhaps matching TRBD1 (5 bases). This CDR3 has 13 residues. The germline V gene encodes CDR1 DFQATT and CDR2 SNEGSKA (reference sequence). Written as DNA, the CDR3 is TGCAGCGCTAGCCATCTTGGGGGCTATGGCTACACCTTC. It codes for CSASHLGGYGYTF.

V is TRBV20-1 and J is TRBJ2-7; 10 bases map to TRBD2. This CDR3 spans 14 amino acids. The trim removed 3 bases at V and 5 bases at J, leaving 7 bases unmatched. Germline V CDR1 and CDR2: DFQATT, SNEGSKA (reference sequence). CDR3 sequence reads: CSASGSGRADEQYF. The CDR3, as DNA: TGCAGTGCTAGTGGAAGCGGGAGGGCCGACGAGCAGTACTTC.

The table lists this clonotype with a few counts. The rearrangement joins TRBV20-1 to TRBJ2-5; TRBD1 might be the D (6 bases). Trimming stripped 0 bases from V and 2 bases from J, with 13 bases between. The CDR3 sequence is 15 residues long. CDR1 DFQATT and CDR2 SNEGSKA come from the germline V gene (reference sequence). The CDR3 reads CSARDSRDIQETQYF. CDR3 DNA sequence: TGCAGTGCTAGAGATTCTCGGGACATTCAAGAGACCCAGTACTTC.

This chain uses TRBV27 with TRBJ2-4; 8 bases are shared with TRBD2. The J call is uncertain, as TRBJ2-7 better fits the DNA end. Per the germline V gene, CDR1 is MNHEY and CDR2 is SMNVEV (reference sequence). The CDR3 has 15 residues. The CDR3 sequence: CASSFSGLGGDEQYF. CDR3 coding DNA: TGTGCCAGCAGTTTCTCGGGACTAGGAGGTGACGAGCAGTACTTC.

V is TRBV5-1 and J is TRBJ2-4; 12 nucleotides agree with TRBD2. The J call may be in error: the DNA end matches TRBJ2-7 better. Per germline, CDR1 SGHRS and CDR2 YFSETQ. This CDR3 region has 16 residues. Here the CDR3 DNA reads TGCGCCAGCAGCTGGGGATGGACTAGCGGGACGTACGAGCAGTACTTC. The encoded protein is CASSWGWTSGTYEQYF.

The sample holds a few counts of this clonotype. V is TRBV24-1 and J is TRBJ1-2; D unresolved. The ends were cut back, 0 bases at V and 8 bases at J, with 6 bases in the middle. Per germline, CDR1 KGHDR and CDR2 SFDVKD. The CDR3 length is 12 residues. DNA of the CDR3: TGTGCCACCAGTGATTTGACTGCAGGCTACACCTTC. Translated: CATSDLTAGYTF.

This chain connects TRBV6-7 to TRBJ2-3, with D possibly being TRBD1 (6 bases). TRBV6-7 is an ORF; its function is uncertain. V was pared by 7 bases and J by 0 bases, with 14 bases between. This CDR3 is 15 amino acids long. DNA for the CDR3: TGTGCCAGCACCCGAACCAGGGGCAGCACAGATACGCAGTATTTT. The encoded protein is CASTRTRGSTDTQYF.

The rearrangement links TRBV20-1 to TRBJ1-6; D remains ambiguous. Between the trimmed V and J ends, which lost 6 bases and 5 bases, there was a span of 17 bases. The CDR3 has 15 residues. The germline gives CDR1 DFQATT, CDR2 SNEGSKA (reference sequence). The DNA of the CDR3 is TGCAGTGCGATGATCTCGGACTTACATAATTCACCCCTCCACTTT. Translating it yields CSAMISDLHNSPLHF.

The V and J genes are TRBV27 and TRBJ2-5, with a weak D call TRBD1 (6 bases). From germline, CDR1 is MNHEY and CDR2 SMNVEV (reference sequence). Trimming stripped 5 bases from V and 11 bases from J, with 21 bases between. The CDR3 is 14 amino acids. CDR3 bases: TGTGCCAGCAGTCCCCGGCAGGGGATAGGAGAGCAGTACTTC. Translated, it gives CASSPRQGIGEQYF.

The chain links TRBV20-1 to TRBJ1-5, with D unclear. CDR1 and CDR2 (germline): DFQATT, SNEGSKA (reference sequence). The CDR3 contains 13 residues. The V gene lost 7 bases and the J gene lost 0 bases, with 10 bases spanning the gap. This chain's CDR3 is CSVIEDSNQPQHF. The CDR3 DNA reads as TGCAGTGTTATCGAGGATAGCAATCAGCCCCAGCATTTT.

This clonotype was seen a few times. The V gene is TRBV7-3, the J gene TRBJ1-4; D perhaps matches TRBD1 (5 bases). Germline V gene sequence: CDR1 SGHTA, CDR2 FQGTGA. V lost 0 bases, J lost 12 bases, and 14 bases lay in between. This CDR3 is 14 amino acids long. CDR3 nucleotides: TGTGCCAGCAGCTTAACAGGGACCGGGAGTGAACTGTTTTTT. Amino acid sequence: CASSLTGTGSELFF.

In its sample, this clonotype was seen once. V is TRBV9 and J is TRBJ2-3; a weak D match, TRBD1 (5 bases). V was trimmed by 4 bases and J by 2 bases, leaving 11 bases between them. This CDR3 is built from 14 residues. Germline CDR1 and CDR2: SGDLS and YYNGEE. This CDR3 reads CASSTRQFTDTQYF. DNA of the CDR3: TGTGCCAGCAGCACAAGACAGTTCACAGATACGCAGTATTTT.

The CDR3, as DNA: TGTGCCAGCAGTTCCATGGCCGGGACAGGGACAGCAGATACGCAGTATTTT. Translating gives CASSSMAGTGTADTQYF. The chain has TRBV27 and TRBJ2-3, with 9 bases fitting TRBD1. The CDR3 length is 17 residues. The germline gives CDR1 MNHEY, CDR2 SMNVEV (reference sequence). J lost 4 bases, V lost 4 bases, and 12 bases had no gene match.

This chain joins TRBV4-2 and TRBJ2-6; 7 bases map to TRBD2. CDR1 and CDR2 (germline): LGHNA, YNFKEQ. Trimming removed 4 bases from V and 3 bases from J; junction bases left unmatched: 9. The CDR3 is 17 residues long. CDR3 region: CASSPWTSVYGANVLTF. CDR3 sequence (DNA): TGTGCCAGCAGCCCGTGGACTAGTGTTTATGGGGCCAACGTCCTGACTTTC.

This sequence joins TRBV6-1 and TRBJ2-5; 9 bases are shared with TRBD1. This CDR3 contains 13 residues. Looked up from germline, CDR1 is MNHNS and CDR2 is SASEGT. Trimming removed 10 bases from V and 2 bases from J; junction bases left unmatched: 5. As DNA, the CDR3 is TGTGCCACTGGGACAGGGTGGCAAGAGACCCAGTACTTC. This translates into CATGTGWQETQYF.

This clonotype has just a few counts. The chain couples TRBV29-1 to TRBJ2-1; D may be TRBD2 (6 bases). V was shortened by 7 bases and J by 4 bases, with 14 bases between the two germline ends. This CDR3 is built from 13 residues. Germline-derived CDR1 and CDR2 are SQVTM and ANQGSEA. CDR3 DNA sequence: TGCAGCGCAAATACCGGGACTTACAATGAGCAGTTCTTC. It specifies CSANTGTYNEQFF.

The V and J genes are TRBV7-2 and TRBJ2-1; maybe TRBD2 (6 bases). Germline CDR1 and CDR2: SGHTA and FQGNSA. The V end lost 4 bases, the J end lost 4 bases, and 11 bases lay between the germline ends. This CDR3 comprises 14 residues. CDR3 amino acids: CASSSTRGYNEQFF. CDR3 sequence (DNA): TGTGCCAGCAGCTCCACGCGGGGATACAATGAGCAGTTCTTC.

V is TRBV10-3 and J is TRBJ1-2, with 7 bases matching TRBD1. The CDR3 spans 12 residues. Germline lookup yields CDR1 ENHRY and CDR2 SYGVKD. V was pared by 7 bases and J by 7 bases, with 6 bases of the junction left unmatched. CDR3 DNA sequence: TGTGCCATCAATAAGGGGGCTGCTGGCTACACCTTC. Its protein is CAINKGAAGYTF.

This clonotype was seen only a few times. The rearrangement joins TRBV7-2 to TRBJ2-1; possible D gene TRBD1, 5 bases. The CDR3 loop spans 15 amino acids. The germline V and J ends were trimmed by 1 base and 0 bases, with 7 bases remaining between them. The germline gives CDR1 SGHTA, CDR2 FQGNSA. The DNA for the CDR3 is TGTGCCAGCAGCTTAGGAGACAGCTCCTACAATGAGCAGTTCTTC. It encodes CASSLGDSSYNEQFF.

The chain recombines TRBV29-1 with TRBJ2-6; TRBD1 might be the D (6 bases). Germline CDR1 SQVTM, CDR2 ANQGSEA. This CDR3 is built from 13 residues. The germline V and J ends were trimmed by 7 bases and 1 base, with 8 bases remaining between them. The CDR3 spells CSGRGSGANVLTF. The CDR3 nucleotides are TGCAGCGGCAGGGGATCTGGGGCCAACGTCCTGACTTTC.

The rearrangement links TRBV20-1 to TRBJ1-5, with D possibly matching TRBD1 (5 bases). Germline loops: CDR1 DFQATT, CDR2 SNEGSKA (reference sequence). V was cut by 6 bases and J by 4 bases, with 16 bases left in between. The CDR3 is 14 amino acids. For the CDR3, the DNA is TGCAGTGCCTGGGGCCTCGGGTTTAATCAGCCCCAGCATTTT. This encodes CSAWGLGFNQPQHF.

The chain has TRBV7-2 and TRBJ2-5; D unresolved. The germline V gene encodes CDR1 SGHTA and CDR2 FQGNSA. This CDR3 is built from 13 residues. V dropped 5 bases and J dropped 13 bases, with 20 bases sitting between them. CDR3 amino acids: CASSDTDMGIGYF. The CDR3 nucleotides read TGTGCCAGCAGCGACACCGATATGGGCATCGGGTACTTC.

The J gene is TRBJ1-5, the V gene TRBV10-3, with 7 bases aligning to TRBD1. Germline loops: CDR1 ENHRY, CDR2 SYGVKD. Trimming at V came to 10 bases and at J to 5 bases, leaving 11 bases not matched to a gene. The length of the CDR3 is 14 residues. The CDR3: CASQGDREYQPQHF. The CDR3 DNA sequence: TGTGCCAGCCAGGGCGACAGGGAATATCAGCCCCAGCATTTT.

The V gene is TRBV20-1, the J gene TRBJ2-3, with D perhaps TRBD1 (7 bases). Germline V gene data show CDR1 as DFQATT and CDR2 as SNEGSKA (reference sequence). The CDR3 contains 15 residues. The V end was cut by 5 bases, the J end by 0 bases, with 15 bases between. The CDR3 loop reads CSALRGTASTDTQYF. The CDR3 nucleotides are TGCAGTGCTCTCCGGGGGACAGCTAGCACAGATACGCAGTATTTT.

The gene calls are TRBV5-1 and TRBJ1-6; unclear D gene. Looked up from germline, CDR1 is SGHRS and CDR2 is YFSETQ. V lost 1 base, J lost 6 bases, and 8 bases lay in between. The CDR3 length is 14 residues. The CDR3 region has the DNA TGCGCCAGCAGCTTGATCGCCCTTAATTCACCCCTCCACTTT. It is translated as CASSLIALNSPLHF.

On this clonotype: A much larger clone sits a single nucleotide away, making a read error possible. The J gene is TRBJ2-1, the V gene TRBV7-2; D is perhaps TRBD2 (6 bases). V was trimmed by 5 bases and J by 10 bases, leaving 21 bases between them. The CDR3 length is 15 residues. Germline lookup yields CDR1 SGHTA and CDR2 FQGNSA. This chain's CDR3 is CASSLGTGQVYEQFF. In DNA, the CDR3 is TGTGCCAGCAGCCTGGGGACTGGTCAAGTCTACGAGCAGTTCTTC.